This T cell receptor beta chain was sequenced during a study of blood T cell repertoires in COVID-19. Study summary: COVID-19 samples from acute and convalescent phases originated in the United States, Italy and Spain. Sample material is recorded as cDNA or gDNA derived from T cells, B-cell-depleted T cells, or PBMCs.

Germline V lookup: CDR1 SGHRS, CDR2 YFSETQ. Trimming at V came to 7 bases and at J to 0 bases, leaving 6 bases not matched to a gene. CDR3 length: 15 residues. In the original processing: Reference gene primer amplification yielded estimated nucleated cell counts. Profiled with immunoSEQ multiplex PCR; TCRdb holds only in-frame clones, not every one. V, J and clone size are those of that table, while D and trimming were read from the DNA. The repertoire consists of over 200,000 clones, with approximately 82% occurring once and the leading ten covering approximately 5.4%. The receptor comes from a man of 80 years or more with acute or convalescent COVID-19. Sequencing was done on a sample of peripheral blood. This chain joins TRBV5-1 and TRBJ2-3; 9 bases are shared with TRBD1. The DNA for the CDR3 is TGCGCCAGCCAACAGGGGGCCACTAGCACAGATACGCAGTATTTT. Translating it yields CASQQGATSTDTQYF.